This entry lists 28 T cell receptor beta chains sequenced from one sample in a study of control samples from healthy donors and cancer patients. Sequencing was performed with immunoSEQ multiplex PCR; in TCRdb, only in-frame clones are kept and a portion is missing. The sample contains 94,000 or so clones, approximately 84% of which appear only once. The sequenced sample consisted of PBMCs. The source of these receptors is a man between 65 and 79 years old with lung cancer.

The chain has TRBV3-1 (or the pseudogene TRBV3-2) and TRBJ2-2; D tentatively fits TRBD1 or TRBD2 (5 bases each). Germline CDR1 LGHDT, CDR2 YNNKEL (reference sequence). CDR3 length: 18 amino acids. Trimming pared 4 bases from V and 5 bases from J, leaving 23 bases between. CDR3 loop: CASSLNELGDRETGELFF. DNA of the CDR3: TGTGCCAGCAGCCTAAATGAACTAGGGGATCGGGAAACCGGGGAGCTGTTTTTT.

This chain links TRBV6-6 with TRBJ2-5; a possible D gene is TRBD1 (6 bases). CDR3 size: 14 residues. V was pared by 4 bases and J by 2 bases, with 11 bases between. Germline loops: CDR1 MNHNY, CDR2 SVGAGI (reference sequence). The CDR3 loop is CASSSGTSQETQYF. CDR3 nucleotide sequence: TGTGCCAGCAGTTCCGGGACATCTCAAGAGACCCAGTACTTC.

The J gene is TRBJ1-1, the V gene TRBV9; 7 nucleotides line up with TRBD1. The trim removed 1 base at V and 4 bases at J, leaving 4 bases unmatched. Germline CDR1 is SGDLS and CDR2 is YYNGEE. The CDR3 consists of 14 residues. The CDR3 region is CASSVRTGSTEAFF. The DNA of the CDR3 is TGTGCCAGCAGCGTAAGGACAGGATCCACTGAAGCTTTCTTT. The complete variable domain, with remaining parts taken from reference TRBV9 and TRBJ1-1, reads DSGVTQTPKHLITATGQRVTLRCSPRSGDLSVYWYQQSLDQGLQFLIQYYNGEERAKGNILERFSAQQFPDLHSELNLSSLELGDSALYFCASSVRTGSTEAFFGQGTRLTVV.

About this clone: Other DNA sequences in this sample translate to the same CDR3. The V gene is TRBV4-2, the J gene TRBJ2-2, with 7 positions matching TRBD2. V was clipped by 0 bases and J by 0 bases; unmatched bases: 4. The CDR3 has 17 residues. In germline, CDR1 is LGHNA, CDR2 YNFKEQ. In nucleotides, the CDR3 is TGTGCCAGCAGCCAAGATAAGGGGACTACGAACACCGGGGAGCTGTTTTTT. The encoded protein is CASSQDKGTTNTGELFF.

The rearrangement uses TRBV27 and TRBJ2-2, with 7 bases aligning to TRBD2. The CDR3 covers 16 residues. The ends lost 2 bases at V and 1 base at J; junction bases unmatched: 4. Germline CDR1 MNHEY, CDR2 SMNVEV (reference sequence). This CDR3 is CASSLLIAGNTGELFF. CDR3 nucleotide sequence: TGTGCCAGCAGTTTACTAATAGCGGGGAACACCGGGGAGCTGTTTTTT.

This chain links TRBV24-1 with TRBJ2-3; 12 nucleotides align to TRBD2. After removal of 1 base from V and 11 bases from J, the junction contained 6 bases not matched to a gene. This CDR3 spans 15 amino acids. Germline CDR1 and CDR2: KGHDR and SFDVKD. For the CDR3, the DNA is TGTGCCACCAGTGATTTTACTAGCGGGGGGCCTCTGCAGTATTTT. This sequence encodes CATSDFTSGGPLQYF.

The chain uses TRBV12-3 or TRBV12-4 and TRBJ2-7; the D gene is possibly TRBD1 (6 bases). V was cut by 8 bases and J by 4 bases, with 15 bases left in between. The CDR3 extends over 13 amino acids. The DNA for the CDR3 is TGTGCCAGCGCTGGACAGTTAGGTTACGAGCAGTACTTC. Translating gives CASAGQLGYEQYF.

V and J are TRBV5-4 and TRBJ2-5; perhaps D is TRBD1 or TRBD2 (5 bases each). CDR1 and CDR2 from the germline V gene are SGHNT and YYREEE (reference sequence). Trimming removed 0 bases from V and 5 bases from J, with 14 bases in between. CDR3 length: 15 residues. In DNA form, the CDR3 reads TGTGCCAGCAGCTTGGACGGGTCGGGGACGGAGACCCAGTACTTC. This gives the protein CASSLDGSGTETQYF. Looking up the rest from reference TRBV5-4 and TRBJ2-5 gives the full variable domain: ETGVTQSPTHLIKTRGQQVTLRCSSQSGHNTVSWYQQALGQGPQFIFQYYREEENGRGNFPPRFSGLQFPNYSSELNVNALELDDSALYLCASSLDGSGTETQYFGPGTRLLVL.

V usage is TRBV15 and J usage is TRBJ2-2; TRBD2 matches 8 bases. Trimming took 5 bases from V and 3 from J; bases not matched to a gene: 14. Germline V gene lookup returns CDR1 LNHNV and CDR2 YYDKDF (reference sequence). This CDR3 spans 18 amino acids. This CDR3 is CATSPAPGARGDTGELFF. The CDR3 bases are TGTGCCACCAGCCCTGCCCCGGGAGCGCGGGGGGACACCGGGGAGCTGTTTTTT.

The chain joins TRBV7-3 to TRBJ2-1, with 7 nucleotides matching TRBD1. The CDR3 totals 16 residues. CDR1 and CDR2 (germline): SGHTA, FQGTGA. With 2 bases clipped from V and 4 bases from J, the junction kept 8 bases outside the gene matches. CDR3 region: CASSLYEGASYNEQFF. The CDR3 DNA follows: TGTGCCAGCAGCTTATATGAGGGGGCAAGTTACAATGAGCAGTTCTTC. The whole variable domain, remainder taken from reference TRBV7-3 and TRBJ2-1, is GAGVSQTPSNKVTEKGKYVELRCDPISGHTALYWYRQSLGQGPEFLIYFQGTGAADDSGLPNDRFFAVRPEGSVSTLKIQRTERGDSAVYLCASSLYEGASYNEQFFGPGTRLTVL.

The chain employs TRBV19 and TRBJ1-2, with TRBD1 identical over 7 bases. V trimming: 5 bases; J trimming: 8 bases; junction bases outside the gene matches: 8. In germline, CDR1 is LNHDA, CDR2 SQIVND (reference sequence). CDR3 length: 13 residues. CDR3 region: CASSWDRQEGYTF. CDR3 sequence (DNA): TGTGCCAGTAGTTGGGACAGACAAGAGGGCTACACCTTC.

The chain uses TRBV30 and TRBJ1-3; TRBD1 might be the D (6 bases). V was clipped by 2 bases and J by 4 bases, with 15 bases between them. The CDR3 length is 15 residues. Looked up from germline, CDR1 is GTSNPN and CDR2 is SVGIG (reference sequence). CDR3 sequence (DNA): TGTGCCTGGAGTACCCCGGGGGGCGTAGGAAACACCATATATTTT. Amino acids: CAWSTPGGVGNTIYF.

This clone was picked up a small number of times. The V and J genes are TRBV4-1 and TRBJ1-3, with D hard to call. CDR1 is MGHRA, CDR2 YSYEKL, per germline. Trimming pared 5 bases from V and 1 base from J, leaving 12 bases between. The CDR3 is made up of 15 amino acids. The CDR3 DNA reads TGCGCCAGCAGCAACTCGGAGGTGTCTGGAAACACCATATATTTT. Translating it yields CASSNSEVSGNTIYF.

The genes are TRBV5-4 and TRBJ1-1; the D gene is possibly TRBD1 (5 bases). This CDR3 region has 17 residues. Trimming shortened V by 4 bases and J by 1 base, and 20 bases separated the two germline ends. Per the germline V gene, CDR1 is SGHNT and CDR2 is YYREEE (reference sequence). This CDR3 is CASSPGRGRVWNTEAFF. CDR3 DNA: TGTGCCAGCAGCCCAGGGAGGGGAAGAGTTTGGAACACTGAAGCTTTCTTT.

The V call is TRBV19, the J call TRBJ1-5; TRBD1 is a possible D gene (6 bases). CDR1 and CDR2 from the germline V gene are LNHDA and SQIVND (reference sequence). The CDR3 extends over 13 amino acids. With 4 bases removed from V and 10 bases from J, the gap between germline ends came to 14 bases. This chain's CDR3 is CASSRDISPPQHF. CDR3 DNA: TGTGCCAGTAGTAGGGACATCTCTCCCCCCCAGCATTTT.

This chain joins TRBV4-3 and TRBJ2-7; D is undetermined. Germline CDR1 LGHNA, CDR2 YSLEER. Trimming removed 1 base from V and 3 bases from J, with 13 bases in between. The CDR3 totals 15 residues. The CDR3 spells CASSQGGLSLYEQYF. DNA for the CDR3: TGCGCCAGCAGCCAAGGTGGGCTAAGTCTCTACGAGCAGTACTTC.

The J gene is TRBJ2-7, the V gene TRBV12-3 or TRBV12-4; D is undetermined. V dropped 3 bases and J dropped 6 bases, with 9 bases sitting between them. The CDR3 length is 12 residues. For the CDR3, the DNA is TGTGCCAGCAGTTTTGTGGCTGGCGAGCAGTACTTC. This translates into CASSFVAGEQYF.

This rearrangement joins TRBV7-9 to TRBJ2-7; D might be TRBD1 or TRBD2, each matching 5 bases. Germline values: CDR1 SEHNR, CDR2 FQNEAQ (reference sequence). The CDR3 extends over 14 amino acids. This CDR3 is CASAGTGAVYEQYF. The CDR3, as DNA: TGTGCAAGTGCCGGGACCGGGGCAGTCTACGAGCAGTACTTC.

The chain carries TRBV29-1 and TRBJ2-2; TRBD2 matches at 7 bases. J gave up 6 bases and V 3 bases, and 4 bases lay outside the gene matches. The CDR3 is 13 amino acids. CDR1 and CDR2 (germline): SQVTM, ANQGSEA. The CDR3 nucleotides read TGCAGCGTTGATCAGGGAGGGTCCGGGGAGCTGTTTTTT. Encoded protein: CSVDQGGSGELFF.

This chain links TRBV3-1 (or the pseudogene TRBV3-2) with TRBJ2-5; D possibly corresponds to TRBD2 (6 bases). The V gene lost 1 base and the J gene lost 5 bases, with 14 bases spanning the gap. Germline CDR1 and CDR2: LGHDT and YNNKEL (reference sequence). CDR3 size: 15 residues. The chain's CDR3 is CASSQGLVPRETQYF. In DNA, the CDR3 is TGTGCCAGCAGCCAAGGACTAGTTCCTCGGGAGACCCAGTACTTC.

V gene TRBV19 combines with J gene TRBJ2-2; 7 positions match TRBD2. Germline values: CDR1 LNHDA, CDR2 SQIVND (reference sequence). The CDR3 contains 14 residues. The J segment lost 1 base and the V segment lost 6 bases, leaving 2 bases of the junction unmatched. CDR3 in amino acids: CASRQRGNTGELFF. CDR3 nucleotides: TGTGCCAGTAGACAGCGGGGGAACACCGGGGAGCTGTTTTTT.

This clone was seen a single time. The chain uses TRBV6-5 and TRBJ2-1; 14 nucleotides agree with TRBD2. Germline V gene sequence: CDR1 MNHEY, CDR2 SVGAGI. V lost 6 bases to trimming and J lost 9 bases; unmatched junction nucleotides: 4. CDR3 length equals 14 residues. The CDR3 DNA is TGTGCCAGCAGCAGGACTAGCGGGGGGTTTGAGCAGTTCTTC. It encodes CASSRTSGGFEQFF.

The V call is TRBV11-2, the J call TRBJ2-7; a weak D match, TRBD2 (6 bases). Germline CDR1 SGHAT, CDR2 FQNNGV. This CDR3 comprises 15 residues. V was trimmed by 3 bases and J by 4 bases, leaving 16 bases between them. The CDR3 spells CASSLWTDRGYEQYF. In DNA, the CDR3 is TGTGCCAGCAGCTTGTGGACGGACCGGGGGTACGAGCAGTACTTC.

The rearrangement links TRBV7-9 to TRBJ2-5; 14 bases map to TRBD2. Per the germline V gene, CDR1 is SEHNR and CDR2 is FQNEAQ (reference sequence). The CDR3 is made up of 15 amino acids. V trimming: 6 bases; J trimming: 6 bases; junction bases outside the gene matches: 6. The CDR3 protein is CASRSGTSGSQTQYF. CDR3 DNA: TGTGCCAGCAGGTCCGGGACTAGCGGGAGTCAGACCCAGTACTTC. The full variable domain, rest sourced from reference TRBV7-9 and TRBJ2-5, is DTGVSQNPRHKITKRGQNVTFRCDPISEHNRLYWYRQTLGQGPEFLTYFQNEAQLEKSRLLSDRFSAERPKGSFSTLEIQRTEQGDSAMYLCASRSGTSGSQTQYFGPGTRLLVL.

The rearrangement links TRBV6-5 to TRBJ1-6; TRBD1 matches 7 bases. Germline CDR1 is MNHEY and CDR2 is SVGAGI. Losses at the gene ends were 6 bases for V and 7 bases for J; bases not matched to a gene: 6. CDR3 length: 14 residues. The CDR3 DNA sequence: TGTGCCAGCAGGATCAGGGGGGAAAATTCACCCCTCCACTTT. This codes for CASRIRGENSPLHF.

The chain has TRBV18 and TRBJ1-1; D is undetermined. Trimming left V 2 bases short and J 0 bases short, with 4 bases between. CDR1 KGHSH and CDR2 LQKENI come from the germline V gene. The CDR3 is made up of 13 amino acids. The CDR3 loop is CASSPKVNTEAFF. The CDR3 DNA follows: TGTGCCAGCTCACCAAAGGTGAACACTGAAGCTTTCTTT. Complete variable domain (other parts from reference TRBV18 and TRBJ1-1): NAGVMQNPRHLVRRRGQEARLRCSPMKGHSHVYWYRQLPEEGLKFMVYLQKENIIDESGMPKERFSAEFPKEGPSILRIQQVVRGDSAAYFCASSPKVNTEAFFGQGTRLTVV.

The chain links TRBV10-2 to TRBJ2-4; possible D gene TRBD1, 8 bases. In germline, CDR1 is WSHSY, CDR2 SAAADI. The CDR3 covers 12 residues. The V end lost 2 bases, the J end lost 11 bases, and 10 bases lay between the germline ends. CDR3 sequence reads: CASSETGGVQYF. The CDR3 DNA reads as TGCGCCAGCAGTGAGACAGGGGGGGTTCAGTACTTC.

CDR3 in amino acids: CASRDDLAGDEQFF. In DNA, the CDR3 is TGTGCCAGCAGGGACGACTTAGCGGGGGATGAGCAGTTCTTC. V usage is TRBV6-5 and J usage is TRBJ2-1; TRBD2 aligns across 9 bases. The CDR3 has 14 residues. V was clipped by 6 bases and J by 8 bases; unmatched bases: 8. Germline loops: CDR1 MNHEY, CDR2 SVGAGI.